This T cell receptor (beta chain) was recorded in a study of cytomegalovirus exposure and HLA in healthy donors. Overall study findings and caveats: Previously analyzed data showed that most TCR beta V segments were productive at a frequency of about 87% or about 30%.

The PCR had 60 Vbeta and 13 Jbeta primers. Profiling relied on immunoSEQ multiplex PCR, and the TCRdb table lists in-frame clones only, not all of them. The data show approximately 200,000 clones, approximately 79% seen once. Note on this clone: Its antigen is undetermined.

With 0 bases removed from V and 2 bases from J, the gap between germline ends came to 10 bases. This CDR3 is 15 amino acids long. Germline loops: CDR1 SGHRS, CDR2 YFSETQ. The V gene is TRBV5-1, the J gene TRBJ2-3, with D hard to call. This TCR was recovered from a man in his late teens or twenties in good health and CMV-seronegative. The material sequenced was PBMCs. The CDR3, as DNA: TGCGCCAGCAGCTTGGGAACAGAACTCACAGATACGCAGTATTTT. This translates into CASSLGTELTDTQYF.